Listed below are T cell receptor beta chains from one sample, sequenced in a study of cytomegalovirus exposure and HLA in healthy donors. This table comes from immunoSEQ multiplex PCR, and its TCRdb copy is limited to in-frame clones, with some not included. The data contain roughly 120,000 clones, 75% to 90% of them singletons. Material: PBMCs. These receptors were obtained from a middle-aged man in good health and CMV-seronegative. Both conserved end residues are part of each CDR3. A D gene is named only where the DNA matches it firmly. Clone size is shown for a subset of rows, as once, few, many or a class of expanded clone.

D: -; J: TRBJ2-1; size: -; V: TRBV9; CDR3: CASSVASQGINEQFF; DNA: TGTGCCAGCAGCGTAGCTAGTCAGGGGATCAATGAGCAGTTCTTC
D: -; J: TRBJ1-1; size: -; V: TRBV7-9; CDR3: CASSYTGRTPSTEAFF; DNA: TGTGCCAGCAGCTATACTGGCCGGACTCCCAGCACTGAAGCTTTCTTT
D: -; J: TRBJ2-2; size: -; V: TRBV7-9; CDR3: CASSLGSLSSNTGELFF; DNA: TGTGCCAGCAGCTTAGGGAGCCTCTCGTCGAACACCGGGGAGCTGTTTTTT
D: -; J: TRBJ1-2; size: -; V: TRBV28; CDR3: CASINARVGGYTF; DNA: TGTGCCAGCATCAACGCCAGGGTGGGAGGCTACACCTTC
D: TRBD2; J: TRBJ2-7; size: -; V: TRBV7-2; CDR3: CASSYRTSGRAFSYEQYF; DNA: TGTGCCAGCAGCTACCGGACTAGCGGGAGGGCGTTCTCCTACGAGCAGTACTTC
D: TRBD1; J: TRBJ1-5; size: -; V: TRBV11-3; CDR3: CASSVSQDRGNQPQHF; DNA: TGTGCCAGCAGCGTATCTCAAGACAGGGGCAATCAGCCCCAGCATTTT
D: -; J: TRBJ1-6; size: -; V: TRBV27; CDR3: CASTKSFPTLPLHF; DNA: TGTGCCAGCACTAAATCCTTTCCCACTTTACCCCTCCACTTT
D: -; J: TRBJ2-7; size: -; V: TRBV6-1; CDR3: CASSRQYSYEQYF; DNA: TGTGCCAGCAGCCGACAGTACTCCTACGAGCAGTACTTC
D: TRBD2; J: TRBJ2-5; size: -; V: TRBV2; CDR3: CASTQSVAGGETQYF; DNA: TGTGCCAGCACTCAGTCGGTAGCGGGAGGAGAGACCCAGTACTTC
D: -; J: TRBJ1-1; size: -; V: TRBV19; CDR3: CASRPSGGNTEAFF; DNA: TGTGCCAGTAGACCTTCGGGGGGGAACACTGAAGCTTTCTTT
D: TRBD1; J: TRBJ1-1; size: once; V: TRBV10-3; CDR3: CATRTGGNTEAFF; DNA: TGTGCCACCAGGACAGGGGGGAATACTGAAGCTTTCTTT
D: -; J: TRBJ1-2; size: once; V: TRBV10-3; CDR3: CAISEFPGSNYGYTF; DNA: TGTGCCATCAGTGAGTTTCCAGGGTCCAACTATGGCTACACCTTC
D: -; J: TRBJ1-3; size: once; V: TRBV30; CDR3: CAWSVSRGSGNTIYF; DNA: TGTGCCTGGAGTGTAAGCCGGGGGTCTGGAAACACCATATATTTT
D: TRBD1; J: TRBJ1-2; size: -; V: TRBV27; CDR3: CASSSTGAYGYTF; DNA: TGTGCCAGCAGTTCCACAGGGGCCTATGGCTACACCTTC
D: -; J: TRBJ2-7; size: -; V: TRBV7-2; CDR3: CASSLDSEQYF; DNA: TGTGCCAGCAGCTTAGACAGCGAGCAGTACTTC
D: TRBD1; J: TRBJ1-5; size: -; V: TRBV2; CDR3: CASSGGQGNQPQHF; DNA: TGTGCCAGCAGTGGAGGACAGGGGAATCAGCCCCAGCATTTT
D: -; J: TRBJ1-2; size: -; V: TRBV30; CDR3: CAWSVDSYGYTF; DNA: TGTGCCTGGAGTGTAGACAGCTATGGCTACACCTTC
D: TRBD1; J: TRBJ1-3; size: -; V: TRBV30; CDR3: CAYDRVTENTIYF; DNA: TGTGCCTATGACAGGGTAACTGAAAACACCATATATTTT
D: TRBD2; J: TRBJ2-2; size: -; V: TRBV4-3; CDR3: CASSKISLAGMNTGELFF; DNA: TGCGCCAGCAGCAAAATTAGCTTAGCGGGAATGAACACCGGGGAGCTGTTTTTT
D: -; J: TRBJ2-7; size: -; V: TRBV28; CDR3: CASSPYGAPNYEQYF; DNA: TGCGCCAGCAGTCCCTATGGGGCCCCGAACTACGAGCAGTACTTC
D: -; J: TRBJ1-4; size: -; V: TRBV4-1; CDR3: CASSQGTVATNEKLFF; DNA: TGCGCCAGCAGCCAAGGGACAGTTGCAACTAATGAAAAACTGTTTTTT
D: -; J: TRBJ2-5; size: once; V: TRBV5-4; CDR3: CASSLVSAGQETQYF; DNA: TGTGCCAGCAGCTTGGTTTCGGCGGGACAAGAGACCCAGTACTTC
D: TRBD1; J: TRBJ1-2; size: -; V: TRBV7-8; CDR3: CASRTDRDYGYTF; DNA: TGTGCCAGCAGAACCGACAGGGACTATGGCTACACCTTC
D: -; J: TRBJ1-1; size: -; V: TRBV7-8; CDR3: CASSLTEAFF; DNA: TGTGCCAGCAGCCTCACTGAAGCTTTCTTT
D: -; J: TRBJ2-5; size: -; V: TRBV7-2; CDR3: CASLKGGAKQETQYF; DNA: TGTGCCAGCCTCAAAGGGGGGGCAAAGCAAGAGACCCAGTACTTC